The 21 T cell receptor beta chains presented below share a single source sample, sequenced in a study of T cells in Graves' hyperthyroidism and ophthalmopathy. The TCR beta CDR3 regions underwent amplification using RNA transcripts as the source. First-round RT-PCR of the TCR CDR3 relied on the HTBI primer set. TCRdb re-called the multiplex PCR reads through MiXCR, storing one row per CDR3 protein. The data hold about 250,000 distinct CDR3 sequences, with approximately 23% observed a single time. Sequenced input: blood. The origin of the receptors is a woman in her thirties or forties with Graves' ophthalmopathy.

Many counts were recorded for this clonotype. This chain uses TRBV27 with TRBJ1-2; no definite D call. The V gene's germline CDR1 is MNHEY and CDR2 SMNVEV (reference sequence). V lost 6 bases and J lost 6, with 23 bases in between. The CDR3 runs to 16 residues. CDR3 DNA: TGTGCCAGCAGCACACAATGGAAGGCCCGAGTAGATGGCTACACCTTC. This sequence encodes CASSTQWKARVDGYTF.

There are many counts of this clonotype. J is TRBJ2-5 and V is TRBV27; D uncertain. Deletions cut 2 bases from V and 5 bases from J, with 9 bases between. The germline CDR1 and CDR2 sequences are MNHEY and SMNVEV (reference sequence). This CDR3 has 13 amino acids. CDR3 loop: CASSLTGAETQYF. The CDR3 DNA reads TGTGCCAGCAGTTTAACGGGCGCTGAGACCCAGTACTTC.

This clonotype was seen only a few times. The CDR3 loop reads CAIGDRVAPYEQYF. Here the CDR3 DNA reads TGTGCCATCGGGGACCGGGTGGCCCCCTACGAGCAGTACTTC. The chain uses TRBV10-3 and TRBJ2-7, with D tentatively TRBD1 or TRBD2 (5 bases each). The germline V gene encodes CDR1 ENHRY and CDR2 SYGVKD. V lost 8 bases and J 2 bases, leaving 16 bases between the germline ends. The CDR3 spans 14 residues.

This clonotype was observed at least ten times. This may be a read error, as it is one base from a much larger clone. The CDR3 bases are TGTGCCAGCAGAACCGGGACAGGGGGCGGCTATGGCTACACCTTC. The encoded protein is CASRTGTGGGYGYTF. The chain links TRBV28 to TRBJ1-2; 12 bases align to TRBD1. Trimming removed 6 bases from V and 4 bases from J; junction bases left unmatched: 6. Germline CDR1 reads MDHEN; CDR2 reads SYDVKM. The CDR3 totals 15 residues.

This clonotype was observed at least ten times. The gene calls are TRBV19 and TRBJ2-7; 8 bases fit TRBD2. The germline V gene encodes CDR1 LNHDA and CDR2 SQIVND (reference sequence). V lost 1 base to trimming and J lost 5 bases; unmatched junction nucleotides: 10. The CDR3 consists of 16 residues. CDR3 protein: CASSIVTGGPNHEQYF. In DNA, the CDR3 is TGTGCCAGTAGTATAGTCACGGGAGGGCCTAACCACGAGCAGTACTTC.

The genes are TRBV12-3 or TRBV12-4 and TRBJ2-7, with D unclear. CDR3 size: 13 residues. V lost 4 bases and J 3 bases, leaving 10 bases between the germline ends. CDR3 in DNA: TGTGCCAGCAGTTCCAGGCCAGTCTACGAGCAGTACTTC. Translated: CASSSRPVYEQYF.

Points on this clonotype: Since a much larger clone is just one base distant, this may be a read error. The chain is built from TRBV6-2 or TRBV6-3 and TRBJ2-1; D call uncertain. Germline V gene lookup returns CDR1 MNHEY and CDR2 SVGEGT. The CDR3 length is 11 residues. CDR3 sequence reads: CASSYSSEQIF. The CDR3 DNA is TGTGCCAGCAGTTACTCGTCTGAGCAGATCTTC.

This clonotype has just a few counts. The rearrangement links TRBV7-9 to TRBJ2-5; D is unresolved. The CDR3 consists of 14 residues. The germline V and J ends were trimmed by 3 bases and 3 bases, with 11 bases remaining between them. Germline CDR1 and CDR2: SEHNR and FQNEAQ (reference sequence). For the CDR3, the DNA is TGTGCCAGCAGCTTGGTTCAGTCCGAAGAGACCCAGTACTTC. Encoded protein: CASSLVQSEETQYF.

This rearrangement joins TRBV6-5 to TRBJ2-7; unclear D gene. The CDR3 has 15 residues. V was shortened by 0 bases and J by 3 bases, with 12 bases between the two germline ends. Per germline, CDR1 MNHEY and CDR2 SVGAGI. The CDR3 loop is CASSYSPLVDYEQYF. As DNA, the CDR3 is TGTGCCAGCAGTTACTCACCCCTAGTAGACTACGAGCAGTACTTC.

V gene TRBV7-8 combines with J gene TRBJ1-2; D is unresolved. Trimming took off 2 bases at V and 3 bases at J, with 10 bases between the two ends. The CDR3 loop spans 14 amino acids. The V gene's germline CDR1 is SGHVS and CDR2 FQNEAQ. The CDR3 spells CASSLNIKDYGYTF. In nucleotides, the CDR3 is TGTGCCAGCAGCTTAAATATCAAAGACTATGGCTACACCTTC.

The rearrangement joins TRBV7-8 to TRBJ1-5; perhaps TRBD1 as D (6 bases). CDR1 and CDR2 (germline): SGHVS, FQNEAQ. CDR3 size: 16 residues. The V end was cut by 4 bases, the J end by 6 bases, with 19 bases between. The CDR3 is CASSSGPRGSRQPQHF. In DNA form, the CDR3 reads TGTGCCAGCAGCTCAGGGCCCAGGGGAAGTCGTCAGCCCCAGCATTTT.

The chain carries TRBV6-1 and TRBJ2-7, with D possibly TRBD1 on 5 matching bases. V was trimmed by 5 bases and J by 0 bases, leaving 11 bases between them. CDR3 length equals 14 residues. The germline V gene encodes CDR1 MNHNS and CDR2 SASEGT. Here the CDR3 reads CASSRTLSSYEQYF. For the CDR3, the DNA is TGTGCCAGCAGTCGGACACTGAGCTCCTACGAGCAGTACTTC.

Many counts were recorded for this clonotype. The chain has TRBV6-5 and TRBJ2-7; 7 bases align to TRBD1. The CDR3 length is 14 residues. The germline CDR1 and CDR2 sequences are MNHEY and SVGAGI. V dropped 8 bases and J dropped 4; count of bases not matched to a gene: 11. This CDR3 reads CASAVSRGMYEQYF. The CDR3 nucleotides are TGTGCCAGCGCGGTGAGCAGGGGGATGTACGAGCAGTACTTC.

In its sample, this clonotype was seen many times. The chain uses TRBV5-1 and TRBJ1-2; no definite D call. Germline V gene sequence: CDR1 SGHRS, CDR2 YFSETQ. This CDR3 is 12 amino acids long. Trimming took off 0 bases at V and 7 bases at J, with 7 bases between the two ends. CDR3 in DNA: TGCGCCAGCAGCTTGGAACGGGGTGGCTACACCTTC. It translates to CASSLERGGYTF.

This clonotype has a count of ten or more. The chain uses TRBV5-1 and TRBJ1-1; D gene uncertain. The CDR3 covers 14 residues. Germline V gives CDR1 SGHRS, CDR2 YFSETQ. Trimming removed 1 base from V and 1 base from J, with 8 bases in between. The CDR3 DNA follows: TGCGCCAGCAGCTTGAACATCGAGAACACTGAAGCTTTCTTT. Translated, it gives CASSLNIENTEAFF.

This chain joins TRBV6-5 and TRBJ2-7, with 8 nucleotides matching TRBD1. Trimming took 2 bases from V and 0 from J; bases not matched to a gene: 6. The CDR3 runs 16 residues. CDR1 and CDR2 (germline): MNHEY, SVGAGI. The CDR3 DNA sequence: TGTGCCAGCAGTTACATGGACAGGGTCGTCTCCTACGAGCAGTACTTC. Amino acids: CASSYMDRVVSYEQYF.

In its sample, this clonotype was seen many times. The CDR3: CSAAGQGTTYRGYTF. CDR3 bases: TGCAGTGCGGCGGGACAGGGGACAACCTACCGTGGCTACACCTTC. The gene calls are TRBV20-1 and TRBJ1-2, with 10 bases that match TRBD1. V trimming: 6 bases; J trimming: 7 bases; junction bases outside the gene matches: 14. This CDR3 is 15 amino acids long. CDR1 is DFQATT and CDR2 is SNEGSKA in the germline V gene (reference sequence).

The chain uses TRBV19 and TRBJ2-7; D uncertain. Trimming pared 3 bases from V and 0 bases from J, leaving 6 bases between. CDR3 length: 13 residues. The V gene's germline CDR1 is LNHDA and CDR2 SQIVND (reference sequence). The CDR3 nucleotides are TGTGCCAGTAGTATCAGTTCCTCCTACGAGCAGTACTTC. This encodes CASSISSSYEQYF.

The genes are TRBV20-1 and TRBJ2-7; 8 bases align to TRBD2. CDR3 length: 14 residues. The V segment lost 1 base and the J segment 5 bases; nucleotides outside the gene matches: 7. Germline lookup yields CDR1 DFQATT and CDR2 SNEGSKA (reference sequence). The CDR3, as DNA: TGCAGTGCTAGAGTTGCGACTAGCGTCCACGAGCAGTACTTC. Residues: CSARVATSVHEQYF.

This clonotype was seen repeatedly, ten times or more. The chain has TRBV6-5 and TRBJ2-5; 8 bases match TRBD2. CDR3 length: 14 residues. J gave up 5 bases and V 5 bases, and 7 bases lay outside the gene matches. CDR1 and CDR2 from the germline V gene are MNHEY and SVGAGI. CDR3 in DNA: TGTGCCAGCAGTCCCTCGGGGGGGGCGGAGACCCAGTACTTC. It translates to CASSPSGGAETQYF.

In nucleotides, the CDR3 is TGCAGTGCTAGAGATGGACGCGGGAGTTTTGGGGACATTCAGTACTTC. Translating gives CSARDGRGSFGDIQYF. The gene calls are TRBV20-1 and TRBJ2-4; TRBD2 matches 7 bases. Trimming removed 0 bases from V and 8 bases from J; junction bases left unmatched: 13. The CDR3 spans 16 residues. The germline V gene has CDR1 DFQATT and CDR2 SNEGSKA (reference sequence).